This T cell receptor (beta chain) was profiled in a study of blood T cell repertoires in COVID-19. Each exposed participant met a COVID-19 case in the 2 weeks preceding study entry. Original processing methods: Amplification of reference gene primers was used by the study to estimate nucleated cell counts. Sequenced by immunoSEQ multiplex PCR; TCRdb stores in-frame clones only, minus some. V and J calls and clone size are as listed in that table; D and trimming were resolved from the DNA. The data show approximately 310,000 clones, with 85% seen just once and under 2% held by the top ten. Germline V gene lookup returns CDR1 WSHSY and CDR2 SAAADI. V lost 7 bases to trimming and J lost 0 bases; unmatched junction nucleotides: 4. The length of the CDR3 is 14 residues.

This clonotype was sampled from a woman between 25 and 40 years old who had been exposed to COVID-19. Sequenced material: PBMCs or T cells enriched from blood (not recorded which). The chain has TRBV10-2 and TRBJ1-1; 8 bases fit TRBD1. CDR3 sequence (DNA): TGCGCCAGCACCCGGACAGGGCTGAACACTGAAGCTTTCTTT. Protein: CASTRTGLNTEAFF.